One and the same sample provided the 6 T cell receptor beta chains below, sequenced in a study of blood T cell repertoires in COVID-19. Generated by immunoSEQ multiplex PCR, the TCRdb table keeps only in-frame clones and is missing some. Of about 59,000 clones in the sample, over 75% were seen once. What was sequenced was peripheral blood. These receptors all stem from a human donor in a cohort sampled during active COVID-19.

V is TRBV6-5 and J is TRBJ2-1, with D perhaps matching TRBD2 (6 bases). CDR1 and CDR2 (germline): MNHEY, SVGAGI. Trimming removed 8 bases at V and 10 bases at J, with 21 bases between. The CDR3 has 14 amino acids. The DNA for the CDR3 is TGTGCCAGCGGATCCTTGGAGGGACGGCGAGAGCAGTTCTTC. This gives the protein CASGSLEGRREQFF.

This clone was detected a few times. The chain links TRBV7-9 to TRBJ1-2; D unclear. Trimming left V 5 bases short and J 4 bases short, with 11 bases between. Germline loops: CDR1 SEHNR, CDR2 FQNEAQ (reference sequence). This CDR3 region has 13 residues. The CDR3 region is CASSPTEGYGYTF. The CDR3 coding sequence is TGTGCCAGCAGCCCCACGGAGGGCTATGGCTACACCTTC.

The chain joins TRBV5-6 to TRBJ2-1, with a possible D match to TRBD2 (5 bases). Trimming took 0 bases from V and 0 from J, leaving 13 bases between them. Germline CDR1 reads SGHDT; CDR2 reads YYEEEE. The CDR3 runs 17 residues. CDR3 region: CASSLVGEKSSYNEQFF. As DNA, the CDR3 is TGTGCCAGCAGCTTGGTCGGGGAAAAGAGCTCCTACAATGAGCAGTTCTTC. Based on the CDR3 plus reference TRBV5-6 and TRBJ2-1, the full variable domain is DAGVTQSPTHLIKTRGQQVTLRCSPKSGHDTVSWYQQALGQGPQFIFQYYEEEERQRGNFPDRFSGHQFPNYSSELNVNALLLGDSALYLCASSLVGEKSSYNEQFFGPGTRLTVL.

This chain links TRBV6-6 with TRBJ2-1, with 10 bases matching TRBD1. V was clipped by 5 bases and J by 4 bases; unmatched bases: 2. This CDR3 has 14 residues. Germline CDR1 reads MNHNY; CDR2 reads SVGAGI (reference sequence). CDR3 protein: CASSAGQGYNEQFF. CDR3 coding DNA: TGTGCCAGCAGTGCGGGACAGGGGTACAATGAGCAGTTCTTC.

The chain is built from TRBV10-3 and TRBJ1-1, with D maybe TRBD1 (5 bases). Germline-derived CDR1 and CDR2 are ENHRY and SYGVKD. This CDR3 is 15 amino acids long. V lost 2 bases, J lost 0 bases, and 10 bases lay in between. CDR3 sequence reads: CAISETGGVNTEAFF. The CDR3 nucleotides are TGTGCCATCAGTGAGACGGGGGGGGTGAACACTGAAGCTTTCTTT.

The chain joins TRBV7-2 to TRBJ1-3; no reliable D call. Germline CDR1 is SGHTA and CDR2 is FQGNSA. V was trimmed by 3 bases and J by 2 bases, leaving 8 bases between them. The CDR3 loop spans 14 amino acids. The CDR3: CASSFAGTGNTIYF. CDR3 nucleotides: TGTGCCAGCAGCTTTGCGGGGACTGGAAACACCATATATTTT. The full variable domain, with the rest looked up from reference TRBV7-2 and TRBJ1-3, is GAGVSQSPSNKVTEKGKDVELRCDPISGHTALYWYRQSLGQGLEFLIYFQGNSAPDKSGLPSDRFSAERTGGSVSTLTIQRTQQEDSAVYLCASSFAGTGNTIYFGEGSWLTVV.